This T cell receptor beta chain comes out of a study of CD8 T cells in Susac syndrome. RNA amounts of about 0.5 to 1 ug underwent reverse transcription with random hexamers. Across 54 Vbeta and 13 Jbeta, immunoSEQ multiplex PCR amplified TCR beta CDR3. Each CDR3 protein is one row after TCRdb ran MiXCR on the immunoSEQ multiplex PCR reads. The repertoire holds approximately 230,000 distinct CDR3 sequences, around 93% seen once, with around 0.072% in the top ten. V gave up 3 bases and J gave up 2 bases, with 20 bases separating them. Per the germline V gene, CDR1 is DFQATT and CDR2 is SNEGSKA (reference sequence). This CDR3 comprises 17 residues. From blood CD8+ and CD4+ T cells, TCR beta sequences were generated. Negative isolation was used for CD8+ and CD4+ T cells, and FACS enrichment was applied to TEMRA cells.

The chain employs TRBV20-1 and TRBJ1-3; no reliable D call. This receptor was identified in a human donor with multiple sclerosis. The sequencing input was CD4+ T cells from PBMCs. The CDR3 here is CSASPLVVGSAGNTIYF. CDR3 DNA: TGCAGTGCTAGTCCCCTTGTGGTTGGATCGGCTGGAAACACCATATATTTT.